Listed below are T cell receptor beta chains from one sample, sequenced in a study of CD8 T cells in ankylosing spondylitis. From the 5' RACE reads, TCRdb called clonotypes with MiXCR, one entry per CDR3 protein. The table records 55,000 or so distinct CDR3 sequences, 7.4% of them present only once. Sequenced input: blood, either unsorted or a sorted T cell fraction (not recorded which). These receptors were collected from a female donor with ankylosing spondylitis or in good health (not recorded which). CDR3s include the opening cysteine and the closing phenylalanine or tryptophan. The D gene is left open where the match is weak. Clone size is not always given. Where it is, it says once, few, many or a class for expanded clones.

CDR3	DNA	D	V	J	size
CASSLQGGEAFF	TGTGCCAGCAGTTTACAGGGCGGTGAAGCTTTCTTT	-	TRBV12-3/TRBV12-4	TRBJ1-1	many
CASSSTVRRELFF	TGTGCCAGCAGTTCCACCGTTCGCCGGGAGCTGTTTTTT	-	TRBV6-5	TRBJ2-2	many
CASSQGSGRNTGELFF	TGCGCCAGCAGCCAAGGATCAGGGCGGAACACCGGGGAGCTGTTTTTT	-	TRBV4-3	TRBJ2-2	many
CASSPRTSGGLTYNEQFF	TGTGCCAGCAGCCCGAGGACTAGCGGGGGCCTAACCTACAATGAGCAGTTCTTC	TRBD2	TRBV5-5	TRBJ2-1	many
CASSTAPPAVYSNQPQHF	TGTGCCAGCAGTACCGCTCCCCCGGCAGTTTATAGCAATCAGCCCCAGCATTTT	-	TRBV6-1	TRBJ1-5	many
CSASVPGGENSQPQHF	TGCAGTGCTAGCGTCCCTGGGGGGGAAAACAGTCAGCCCCAGCATTTT	-	TRBV20-1	TRBJ1-5	many
CASRDSPGTEAFF	TGTGCCAGCAGGGACAGTCCGGGGACTGAAGCTTTCTTT	-	TRBV2	TRBJ1-1	many
CSALPGTGDHGYTF	TGCAGCGCCCTGCCCGGGACAGGGGACCATGGCTACACCTTC	TRBD1	TRBV29-1	TRBJ1-2	many
CASSLEGRQETQYF	TGCGCCAGCAGCTTGGAGGGCCGACAAGAGACCCAGTACTTC	-	TRBV5-1	TRBJ2-5	few
CASREATSGVLRETQYF	TGTGCCAGCAGAGAGGCCACTAGCGGGGTATTGAGAGAGACCCAGTACTTC	TRBD2	TRBV6-1	TRBJ2-5	many
CASSTGQGSQPQHF	TGTGCCAGCAGTACGGGACAGGGGAGTCAGCCCCAGCATTTT	TRBD1	TRBV12-3/TRBV12-4	TRBJ1-5	many
CSARDPGFGYGYTF	TGCAGTGCTAGAGATCCAGGGTTTGGATATGGCTACACCTTC	-	TRBV20-1	TRBJ1-2	many
CASSWSTGEGTEAFF	TGCGCCAGCAGCTGGTCAACAGGGGAGGGCACTGAAGCTTTCTTT	TRBD1	TRBV5-1	TRBJ1-1	many
CASSLVTSSGELFF	TGTGCCAGCAGCTTAGTGACCTCCTCCGGGGAGCTGTTTTTT	-	TRBV7-9	TRBJ2-2	many
CASSPGLPQPQHF	TGTGCCAGCAGCCCGGGCCTCCCCCAGCCCCAGCATTTT	-	TRBV5-6	TRBJ1-5	-
CASSRGTRTSNEQFF	TGCGCCAGCAGCCGCGGGACACGGACATCCAATGAGCAGTTCTTC	-	TRBV5-1	TRBJ2-1	many
CASSGLTDLLSGNTIYF	TGTGCCAGCAGTGGACTGACGGACCTGCTCTCTGGAAACACCATATATTTT	-	TRBV12-3/TRBV12-4	TRBJ1-3	many
CASSLVDEKLFF	TGTGCCAGCAGCTTAGTTGACGAAAAACTGTTTTTT	-	TRBV7-9	TRBJ1-4	few
CASSLGLYSYEQYF	TGCGCCAGCAGCTTGGGACTGTATTCCTACGAGCAGTACTTC	-	TRBV5-1	TRBJ2-7	few
CASSPDRGSAGELFF	TGTGCCAGCAGTCCGGACAGGGGGTCAGCCGGGGAGCTGTTTTTT	TRBD1	TRBV27	TRBJ2-2	few
CASSFPLVLQETQYF	TGTGCCAGCAGCTTTCCGCTAGTCCTCCAAGAGACCCAGTACTTC	-	TRBV7-9	TRBJ2-5	-
CASSSQDYGYTF	TGCGCCAGCAGCTCACAGGACTATGGCTACACCTTC	-	TRBV5-1	TRBJ1-2	many
CASSQQGDSNQPQHF	TGTGCCAGCAGCCAGCAGGGTGATAGCAATCAGCCCCAGCATTTT	-	TRBV4-2	TRBJ1-5	many
CASSLYPPGAYNEQFF	TGCGCCAGCAGCTTGTATCCGCCGGGGGCGTACAATGAGCAGTTCTTC	-	TRBV5-1	TRBJ2-1	many
CASSLRLLFNYGYTF	TGTGCCAGCAGCCTCCGGCTCCTCTTCAACTATGGCTACACCTTC	-	TRBV4-2	TRBJ1-2	-
CASSLEDMREAFF	TGTGCCAGCAGCTTGGAAGATATGAGAGAAGCTTTCTTT	-	TRBV5-5	TRBJ1-1	many
CASSLTGDHYYGYTF	TGCGCCAGCAGCTTAACAGGGGATCACTACTATGGCTACACCTTC	TRBD1	TRBV5-1	TRBJ1-2	many
CASRSIPGQGNYGYTF	TGTGCCAGCAGATCGATTCCGGGACAGGGGAACTATGGCTACACCTTC	TRBD1	TRBV5-4	TRBJ1-2	many
CASRPDRTYNSPLHF	TGCGCCAGCAGACCGGACAGGACTTATAATTCACCCCTCCACTTT	TRBD1	TRBV5-1	TRBJ1-6	few
CASGQETNYGYTF	TGTGCCAGCGGCCAGGAGACTAACTATGGCTACACCTTC	-	TRBV2	TRBJ1-2	few
CASSSFSDTQYF	TGTGCCAGCAGTTCCTTCTCAGATACGCAGTATTTT	-	TRBV12-3/TRBV12-4	TRBJ2-3	-
CASSFGQVGNIQYF	TGCGCCAGCAGCTTCGGACAAGTCGGGAACATTCAGTACTTC	-	TRBV5-1	TRBJ2-4	many
CATSDERTGGQPQHF	TGTGCCACCAGTGATGAACGGACAGGGGGCCAGCCCCAGCATTTT	TRBD1	TRBV24-1	TRBJ1-5	few
CSARDYPGLAEKGTQYF	TGCAGTGCTAGAGACTACCCGGGACTAGCGGAAAAGGGGACCCAGTACTTC	TRBD2	TRBV20-1	TRBJ2-5	few
CASSYSRAANYGYTF	TGTGCCAGCAGTTACTCACGGGCCGCTAACTATGGCTACACCTTC	-	TRBV6-5	TRBJ1-2	many
CASSFSTGELFF	TGTGCCAGCAGCTTTTCCACCGGGGAGCTGTTTTTT	-	TRBV7-9	TRBJ2-2	few
CASSSTKPGQQETQYF	TGTGCCAGCAGTTCAACTAAGCCGGGACAGCAAGAGACCCAGTACTTC	TRBD1	TRBV12-3/TRBV12-4	TRBJ2-5	many
CSAPTEHTEAFF	TGCAGTGCCCCAACGGAGCACACTGAAGCTTTCTTT	-	TRBV20-1	TRBJ1-1	many
CASSLRTGRYEQFF	TGTGCCAGCAGCCTACGGACAGGGCGTTACGAGCAGTTCTTC	TRBD1	TRBV7-6	TRBJ2-1	-
CASSFGAGYQPQHF	TGTGCCAGCAGCTTTGGCGCGGGATATCAGCCCCAGCATTTT	-	TRBV7-2	TRBJ1-5	many
CASSQGRTSWAYEQYF	TGTGCCAGCAGCCAAGGCCGGACTAGCTGGGCCTACGAGCAGTACTTC	TRBD2	TRBV11-2	TRBJ2-7	-
CSAGQGGNSPLHF	TGCAGTGCTGGACAGGGAGGAAATTCACCCCTCCACTTT	TRBD1	TRBV20-1	TRBJ1-6	few
CASSLYPGSLGNTIYF	TGTGCCAGCAGTCTGTACCCGGGCAGTTTGGGAAACACCATATATTTT	-	TRBV12-3/TRBV12-4	TRBJ1-3	many
CASSRTGDTGELFF	TGCGCCAGCAGCAGGACAGGGGACACCGGGGAGCTGTTTTTT	TRBD1	TRBV5-1	TRBJ2-2	many
CASFEEGSIEQYF	TGCGCCAGCTTCGAGGAGGGATCCATCGAGCAGTACTTC	-	TRBV5-1	TRBJ2-7	many
CASSSWQGAFF	TGTGCCAGCAGTTCCTGGCAGGGGGCTTTCTTT	-	TRBV6-5	TRBJ1-1	few
CASSLRATNTGELFF	TGTGCCAGCAGCCTCAGGGCTACGAACACCGGGGAGCTGTTTTTT	-	TRBV6-1	TRBJ2-2	many
CASSLASQTGELFF	TGCGCCAGCAGCTTGGCCAGTCAGACCGGGGAGCTGTTTTTT	-	TRBV5-1	TRBJ2-2	many
CASSTTGNTEAFF	TGCGCCAGCAGCACGACAGGGAACACTGAAGCTTTCTTT	-	TRBV5-1	TRBJ1-1	many
CASSEMLGGLETQYF	TGCGCCAGCAGTGAGATGCTAGGAGGGTTGGAGACCCAGTACTTC	-	TRBV10-1	TRBJ2-5	-
CASSQESGSGDEQFF	TGTGCCAGCAGCCAAGAGTCAGGCAGCGGGGATGAGCAGTTCTTC	TRBD2	TRBV4-2	TRBJ2-1	many
CASSLTGAYEQYF	TGTGCCAGCAGCTTAACGGGGGCTTACGAGCAGTACTTC	-	TRBV7-3	TRBJ2-7	few
CASSLVDSWAFF	TGTGCCAGCAGCTTAGTCGACAGTTGGGCTTTCTTT	-	TRBV7-9	TRBJ1-1	many
CASSLSLGASNTEAFF	TGCGCCAGCAGCTTGTCCCTGGGAGCATCCAACACTGAAGCTTTCTTT	-	TRBV5-1	TRBJ1-1	many
CAISPWVTSGGNSTDTQYF	TGTGCCATCAGTCCCTGGGTCACTAGCGGGGGAAATAGCACAGATACGCAGTATTTT	TRBD2	TRBV10-3	TRBJ2-3	many
CASSPTGGTNTF	TGCGCCAGCAGCCCGACAGGGGGTACAAACACCTTC	TRBD1	TRBV4-1	TRBJ1-2	many
CASTVAGELFF	TGCGCCAGCACAGTAGCAGGGGAGCTGTTTTTT	-	TRBV5-1	TRBJ2-2	many
CSAPGTLATEAFF	TGCAGTGCTCCCGGGACTCTAGCCACTGAAGCTTTCTTT	-	TRBV20-1	TRBJ1-1	many
CASSDRDSGANVLTF	TGCGCCAGCAGCGATCGAGACTCTGGGGCCAACGTCCTGACTTTC	-	TRBV5-1	TRBJ2-6	many
CASSFHTGELFF	TGTGCCAGCAGCTTCCACACCGGGGAGCTGTTTTTT	-	TRBV14	TRBJ2-2	many